What follows describes a single T cell receptor beta chain. This specimen belongs to a study of blood T cell repertoires in COVID-19. Assay used: immunoSEQ multiplex PCR; TCRdb lists only in-frame clones, some missing. Among 350,000 or so clones listed, about 92% were seen once. The V gene's germline CDR1 is SEHNR and CDR2 FQNEAQ (reference sequence). This CDR3 has 11 amino acids. V lost 5 bases and J 6 bases, leaving 7 bases between the germline ends. The rearrangement uses TRBV7-9 and TRBJ1-2; the D gene is possibly TRBD1 (6 bases). The source of this sequence is a woman aged 25 to 45 who had recovered from COVID-19. Sequencing was carried out using PBMCs or T cells enriched from blood (not recorded which). The CDR3 here is CASSNRDGYTF. CDR3 DNA: TGTGCCAGCAGCAACAGGGATGGCTACACCTTC. The complete variable domain, with remaining parts taken from reference TRBV7-9 and TRBJ1-2, reads DTGVSQNPRHKITKRGQNVTFRCDPISEHNRLYWYRQTLGQGPEFLTYFQNEAQLEKSRLLSDRFSAERPKGSFSTLEIQRTEQGDSAMYLCASSNRDGYTFGSGTRLTVV.